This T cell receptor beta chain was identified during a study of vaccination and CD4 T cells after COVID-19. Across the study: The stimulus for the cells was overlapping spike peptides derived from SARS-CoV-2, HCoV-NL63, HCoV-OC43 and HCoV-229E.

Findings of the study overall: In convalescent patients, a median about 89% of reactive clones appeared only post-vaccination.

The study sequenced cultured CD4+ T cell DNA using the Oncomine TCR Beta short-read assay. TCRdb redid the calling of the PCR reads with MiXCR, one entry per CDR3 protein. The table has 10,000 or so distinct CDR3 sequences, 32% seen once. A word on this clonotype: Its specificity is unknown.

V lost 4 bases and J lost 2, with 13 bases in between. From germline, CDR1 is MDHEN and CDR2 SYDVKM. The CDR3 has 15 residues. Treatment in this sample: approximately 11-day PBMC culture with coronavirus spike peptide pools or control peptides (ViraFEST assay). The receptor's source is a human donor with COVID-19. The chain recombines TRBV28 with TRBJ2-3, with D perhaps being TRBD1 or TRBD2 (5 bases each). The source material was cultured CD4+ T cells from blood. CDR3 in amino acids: CASSYNTGTTDTQYF. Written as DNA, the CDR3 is TGTGCCAGCAGTTACAACACGGGGACCACAGATACGCAGTATTTT.